Detailed here is one TCR beta chain. This clonotype was observed a few times. Its antigen remains undetermined. A far more abundant clone sits one base away, making this likely a read error. From a lookup of the germline V gene, CDR1 and CDR2 are SGHTA and FQGTGA. The CDR3 covers 15 residues, taking in both the cysteine and the phenylalanine. The entry retains the CDR3 DNA only, 45 bases that are in frame from base 1. V loses 2 bases of germline sequence and J loses 7 bases, and the interval between the two ends is 18 bases. This specimen comes from a study of read filtering for tumor transcriptome and immune sequencing (dated by TCRdb to about 2020). Context from the whole study: The cohort was composed of some 16 male and roughly 13 female patients, with a mean age of approximately 70 years and an age range of roughly 40 to 85. Whole-transcriptome libraries were prepared with the TruSeq RNA Access Library Prep Kit after DNase treatment. TCR-region mapped reads per sample ranged from about 3.5 to 10.27 million with IR-seq versus only roughly 85 to 1,300 with RNA-seq. By revised international staging, fewer than ten patients were R-ISS I, about 16 were R-ISS II and more than five were R-ISS III. A main aim was a read-filtering strategy for immune repertoire data, specifically whether clonotypes supported by a single read should be removed. Using the same bone marrow samples, the study compared TCR repertoires obtained by targeted immune repertoire sequencing with those obtained by bulk whole-transcriptome sequencing.

TCR libraries were built from about 370 ng RNA with the Immunoverse kit, using molecular barcoded adaptors covering alpha/delta and beta/gamma chains. TCR library preparation used the same RNA that went into transcriptome sequencing. An Illumina HiSeq 4000 with 2 x 150 cycles was used to sequence the TCR libraries. The original pipeline was this. Using MiXCR, which included quality filtering and error correction, TCR reads were aligned to human V, D, J and C references and then assembled into CDR3 clonotypes. The tcR package in R was used to analyze clonotype counts and gene usage diversity. For inspection of raw mapping reads, RNA-seq reads were mapped by STAR aligner version 2.5.3a onto GRCh37 of the human genome. IR-seq fastq files were randomly downsampled with Seqtk 1.3 to test the effect of sequencing depth on detected clonotypes. TCRdb reran the public reads through fastp at Q25 and MiXCR, keeping productive beta chains. Here each entry gathers all rows of one CDR3 protein and keeps the most common genes and DNA. The V and J calls and clone size are TCRdb's, not the authors'. Counted in this sample were some 40,000 distinct CDR3 sequences; 10% to 15% of them appeared once. In total, the top ten clones hold roughly a third of the sample.

Every patient had bone marrow sampled at the time of active disease. Ficoll-Hypaque density gradient centrifugation was used to isolate bone marrow mononuclear cells. Myeloma plasma cells were removed and CD138-negative cells were obtained by negative selection following labeling with CD138 magnetic microbeads on a MACS separator. Flow cytometry on an Attune NxT with CD138 antibodies was used to check the purity of the isolated cells. Total RNA was extracted with TRIzol reagent and quantified with a NanoDrop spectrophotometer. For each patient, the CD138-negative bone marrow sample underwent paired RNA-seq and IR-seq. General study outcomes and caveats: The sorted CD138-negative fraction was not purified T cells but a mixed bone marrow immune population. Compared with RNA-seq, IR-seq captured clonotypes at much greater depth and more reliably, and a smaller IR-seq throughput was enough to identify most of the shared clonotypes. The correlation between IR-seq and RNA-seq shared clonotype proportions was increased by removal of single-read clonotypes. Single-read clonotypes made up about 82% of clonotypes but only around 4% of total reads in IR-seq, compared with around 70% of clonotypes and around 41% of reads in RNA-seq.

This receptor was taken from a donor over 35 with multiple myeloma. The specimen was a population of CD138-negative cells sorted from bone marrow. According to the study, the label for this sample's cell subset or site signals: bone marrow mononuclear cells depleted of CD138+ plasma/myeloma cells by negative magnetic selection. In this chain, TRBV7-3 is recombined with TRBJ2-7; TRBD2 might be the D gene, on 8 matching bases. The CDR3 region has the sequence CASSLLAGQLNEQYF. The base sequence is TGTGCCAGCAGCTTATTAGCGGGACAGCTCAATGAGCAGTACTTC. When the CDR3 is completed using the reference TRBV7-3 and TRBJ2-7 genes on either side, the full variable domain is GAGVSQTPSNKVTEKGKYVELRCDPISGHTALYWYRQSLGQGPEFLIYFQGTGAADDSGLPNDRFFAVRPEGSVSTLKIQRTERGDSAVYLCASSLLAGQLNEQYFGPGTRLTVT.